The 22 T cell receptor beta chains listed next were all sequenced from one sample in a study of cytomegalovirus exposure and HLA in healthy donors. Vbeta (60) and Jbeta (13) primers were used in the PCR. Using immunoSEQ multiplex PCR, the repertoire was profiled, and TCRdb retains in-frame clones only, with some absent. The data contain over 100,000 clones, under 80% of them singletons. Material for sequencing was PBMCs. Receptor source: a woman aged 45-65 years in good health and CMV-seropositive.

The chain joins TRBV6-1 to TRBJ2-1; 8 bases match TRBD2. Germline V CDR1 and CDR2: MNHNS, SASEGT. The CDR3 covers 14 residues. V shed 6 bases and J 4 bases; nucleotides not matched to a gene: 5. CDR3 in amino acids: CASRLTSEYNEQFF. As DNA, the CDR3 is TGTGCCAGCAGACTGACTAGCGAGTACAATGAGCAGTTCTTC.

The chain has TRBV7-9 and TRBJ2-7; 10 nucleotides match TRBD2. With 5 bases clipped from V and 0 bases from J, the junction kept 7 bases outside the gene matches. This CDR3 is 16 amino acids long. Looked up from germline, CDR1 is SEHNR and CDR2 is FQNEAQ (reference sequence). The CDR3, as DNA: TGTGCCAGCAGCCCACGGGCTAGCGGGAGCTCCTACGAGCAGTACTTC. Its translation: CASSPRASGSSYEQYF.

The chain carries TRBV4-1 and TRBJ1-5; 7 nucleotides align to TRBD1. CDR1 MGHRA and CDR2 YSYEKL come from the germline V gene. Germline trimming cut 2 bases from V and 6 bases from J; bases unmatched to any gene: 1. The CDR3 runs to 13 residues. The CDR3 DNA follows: TGCGCCAGCAGCCAACCAGGGGGTCAGCCCCAGCATTTT. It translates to CASSQPGGQPQHF.

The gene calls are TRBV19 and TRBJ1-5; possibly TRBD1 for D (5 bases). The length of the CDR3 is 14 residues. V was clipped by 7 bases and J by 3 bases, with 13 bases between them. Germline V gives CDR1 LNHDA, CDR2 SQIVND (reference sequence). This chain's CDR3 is CASTLMGLNQPQHF. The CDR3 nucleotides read TGTGCCAGTACCCTCATGGGGCTCAATCAGCCCCAGCATTTT.

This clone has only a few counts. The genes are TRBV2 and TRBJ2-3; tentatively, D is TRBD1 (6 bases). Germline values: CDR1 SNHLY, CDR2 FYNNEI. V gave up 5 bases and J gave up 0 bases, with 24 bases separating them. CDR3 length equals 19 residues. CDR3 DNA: TGTGCCAGCAGTTACCCGGGACAAGGGATTATGTCTAGCACAGATACGCAGTATTTT. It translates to CASSYPGQGIMSSTDTQYF.

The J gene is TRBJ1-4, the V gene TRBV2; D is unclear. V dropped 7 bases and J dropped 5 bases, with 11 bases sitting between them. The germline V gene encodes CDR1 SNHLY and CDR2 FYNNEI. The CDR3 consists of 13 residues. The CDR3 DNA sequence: TGTGCCAGCAACTCGGCGGGAAATGAAAAACTGTTTTTT. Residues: CASNSAGNEKLFF.

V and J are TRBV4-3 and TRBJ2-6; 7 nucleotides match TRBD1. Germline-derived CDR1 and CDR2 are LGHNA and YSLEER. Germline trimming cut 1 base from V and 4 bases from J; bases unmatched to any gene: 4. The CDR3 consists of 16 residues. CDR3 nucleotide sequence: TGCGCCAGCAGCCAAGGACAGGGTCCAGGGGCCAACGTCCTGACTTTC. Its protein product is CASSQGQGPGANVLTF.

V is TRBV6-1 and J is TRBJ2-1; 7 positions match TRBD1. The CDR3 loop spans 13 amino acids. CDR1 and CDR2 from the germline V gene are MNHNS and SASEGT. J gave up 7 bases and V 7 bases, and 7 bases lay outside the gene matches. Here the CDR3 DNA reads TGTGCCAGCATGGTAGGGGGCAGAAATGAGCAGTTCTTC. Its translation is CASMVGGRNEQFF.

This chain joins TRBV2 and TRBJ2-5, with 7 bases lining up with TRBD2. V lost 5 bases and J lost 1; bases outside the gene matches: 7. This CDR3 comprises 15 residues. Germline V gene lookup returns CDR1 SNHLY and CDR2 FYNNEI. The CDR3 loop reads CASSQTLAVQETQYF. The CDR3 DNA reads TGTGCCAGCAGTCAAACTCTAGCGGTCCAAGAGACCCAGTACTTC.

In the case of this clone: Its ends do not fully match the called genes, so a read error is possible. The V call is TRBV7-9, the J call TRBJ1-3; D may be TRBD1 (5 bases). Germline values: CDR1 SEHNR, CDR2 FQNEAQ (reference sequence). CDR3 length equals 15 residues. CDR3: CSSSLEGRSGNTIYF. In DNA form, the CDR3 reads TGTTCCAGCAGCTTGGAGGGACGGTCTGGAAACACCATATATTTT.

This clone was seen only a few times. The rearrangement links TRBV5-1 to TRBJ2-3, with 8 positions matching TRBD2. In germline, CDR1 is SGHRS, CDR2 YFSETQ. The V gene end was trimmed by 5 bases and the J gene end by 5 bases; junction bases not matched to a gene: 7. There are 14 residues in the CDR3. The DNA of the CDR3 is TGCGCCAGCAGTATAGCGGGGCGGGAAGATACGCAGTATTTT. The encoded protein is CASSIAGREDTQYF.

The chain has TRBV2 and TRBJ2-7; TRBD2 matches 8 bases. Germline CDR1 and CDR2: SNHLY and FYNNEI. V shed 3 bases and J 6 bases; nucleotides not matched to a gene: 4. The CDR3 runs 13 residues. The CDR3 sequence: CASSDAGRGEQYF. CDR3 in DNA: TGTGCCAGCAGTGACGCCGGGAGGGGCGAGCAGTACTTC.

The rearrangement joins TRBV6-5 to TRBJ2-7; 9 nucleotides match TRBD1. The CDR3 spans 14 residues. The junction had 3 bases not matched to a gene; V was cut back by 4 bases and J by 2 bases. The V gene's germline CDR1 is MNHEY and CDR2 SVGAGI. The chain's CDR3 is CASSSTGGAYEQYF. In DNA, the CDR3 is TGTGCCAGCAGTTCAACAGGGGGCGCCTACGAGCAGTACTTC.

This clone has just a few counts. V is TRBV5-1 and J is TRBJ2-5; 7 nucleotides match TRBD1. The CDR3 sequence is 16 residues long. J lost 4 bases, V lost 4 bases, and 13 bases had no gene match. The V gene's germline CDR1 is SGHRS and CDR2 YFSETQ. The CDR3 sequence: CASSITTGTVGETQYF. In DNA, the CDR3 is TGCGCCAGCAGCATCACGACAGGGACCGTGGGAGAGACCCAGTACTTC.

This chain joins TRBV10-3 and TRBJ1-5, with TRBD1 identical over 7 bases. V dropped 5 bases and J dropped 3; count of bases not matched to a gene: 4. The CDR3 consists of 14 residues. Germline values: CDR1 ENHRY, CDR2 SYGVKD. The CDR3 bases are TGTGCCATCAGTAGACAGGGTGCCAATCAGCCCCAGCATTTT. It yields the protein CAISRQGANQPQHF.

For the CDR3, the DNA is TGTGCCAGCAGCTTATCCGGGAGGGGTAATGAGCAGTTCTTC. Translating it yields CASSLSGRGNEQFF. The rearrangement links TRBV7-9 to TRBJ2-1, with TRBD2 identical over 8 bases. V trimming: 2 bases; J trimming: 7 bases; junction bases outside the gene matches: 4. Germline V gene lookup returns CDR1 SEHNR and CDR2 FQNEAQ (reference sequence). The CDR3 contains 14 residues.

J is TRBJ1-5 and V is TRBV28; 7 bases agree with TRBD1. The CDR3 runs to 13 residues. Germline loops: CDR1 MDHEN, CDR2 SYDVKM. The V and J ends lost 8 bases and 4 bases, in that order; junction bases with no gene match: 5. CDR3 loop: CASGPQGNQPQHF. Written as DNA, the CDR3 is TGTGCCAGCGGCCCACAGGGGAATCAGCCCCAGCATTTT.

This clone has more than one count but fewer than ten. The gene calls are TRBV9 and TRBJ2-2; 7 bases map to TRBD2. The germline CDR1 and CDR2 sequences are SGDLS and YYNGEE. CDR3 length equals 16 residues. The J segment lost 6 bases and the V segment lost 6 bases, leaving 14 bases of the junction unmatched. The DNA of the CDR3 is TGTGCCAGCACCCGAGTAGGGCGGGGAGGGGCCGGGGAGCTGTTTTTT. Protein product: CASTRVGRGGAGELFF.

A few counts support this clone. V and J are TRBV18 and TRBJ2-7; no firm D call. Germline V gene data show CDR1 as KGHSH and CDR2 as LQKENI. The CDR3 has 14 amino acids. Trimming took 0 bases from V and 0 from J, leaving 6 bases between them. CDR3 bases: TGTGCCAGCTCACCACCCCAGGTCTCCTACGAGCAGTACTTC. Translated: CASSPPQVSYEQYF. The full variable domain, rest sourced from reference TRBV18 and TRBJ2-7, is NAGVMQNPRHLVRRRGQEARLRCSPMKGHSHVYWYRQLPEEGLKFMVYLQKENIIDESGMPKERFSAEFPKEGPSILRIQQVVRGDSAAYFCASSPPQVSYEQYFGPGTRLTVT.

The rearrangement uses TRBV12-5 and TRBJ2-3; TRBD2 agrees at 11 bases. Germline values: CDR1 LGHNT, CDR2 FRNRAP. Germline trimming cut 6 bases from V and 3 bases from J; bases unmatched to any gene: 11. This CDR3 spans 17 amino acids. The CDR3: CASGPPRVAGGTDTQYF. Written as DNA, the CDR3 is TGTGCTAGTGGCCCTCCAAGGGTAGCGGGAGGGACAGATACGCAGTATTTT.

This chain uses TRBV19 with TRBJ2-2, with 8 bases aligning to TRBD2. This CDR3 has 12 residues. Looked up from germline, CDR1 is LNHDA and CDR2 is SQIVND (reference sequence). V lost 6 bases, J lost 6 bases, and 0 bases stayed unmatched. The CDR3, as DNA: TGTGCCAGTAGCGGGAGGGCCGGGGAGCTGTTTTTT. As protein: CASSGRAGELFF.

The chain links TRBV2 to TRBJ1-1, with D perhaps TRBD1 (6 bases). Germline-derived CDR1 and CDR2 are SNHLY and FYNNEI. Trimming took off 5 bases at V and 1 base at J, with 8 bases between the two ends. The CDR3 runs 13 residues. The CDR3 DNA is TGTGCCAGCAGTACACAGGGGAACACTGAAGCTTTCTTT. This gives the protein CASSTQGNTEAFF.